Listed here are 20 T cell receptor beta chains from one sample, sequenced in a study of CD8 T cells in Susac syndrome. With random hexamers, roughly 0.5 to 1 ug RNA was reverse transcribed. MiXCR, run by TCRdb on the immunoSEQ multiplex PCR reads, gives a single entry per CDR3 protein. The sample has 150,000 to 200,000 distinct CDR3 sequences; approximately 96% are singletons. The sequenced sample was CD8+ T cells from PBMCs. These receptors were taken from a human donor with multiple sclerosis.

V gene TRBV19 combines with J gene TRBJ2-1; D is possibly TRBD1 (6 bases). The CDR3 runs 15 residues. Trimming pared 3 bases from V and 0 bases from J, leaving 9 bases between. CDR1 LNHDA and CDR2 SQIVND come from the germline V gene (reference sequence). DNA for the CDR3: TGTGCCAGTAGTATCAGGGGCCGCTCCTACAATGAGCAGTTCTTC. Translated: CASSIRGRSYNEQFF. Looking up the rest from reference TRBV19 and TRBJ2-1 gives the full variable domain: DGGITQSPKYLFRKEGQNVTLSCEQNLNHDAMYWYRQDPGQGLRLIYYSQIVNDFQKGDIAEGYSVSREKKESFPLTVTSAQKNPTAFYLCASSIRGRSYNEQFFGPGTRLTVL.

The V gene is TRBV12-3 or TRBV12-4, the J gene TRBJ1-2, with D uncertain. This CDR3 contains 13 residues. Trimming shortened V by 5 bases and J by 7 bases, and 14 bases separated the two germline ends. CDR3 sequence (DNA): TGTGCCAGCAGTGCCCAGGAGTCCGGTGGCTACACCTTC. Encoded protein: CASSAQESGGYTF.

The V and J genes are TRBV29-1 and TRBJ2-2, with D possibly matching TRBD1 (6 bases). Germline loops: CDR1 SQVTM, CDR2 ANQGSEA. The CDR3 extends over 13 amino acids. V lost 2 bases and J lost 6, with 10 bases in between. In DNA form, the CDR3 reads TGCAGCGTTGAACATGGGGGCGCCGGGGAGCTGTTTTTT. Amino acid sequence: CSVEHGGAGELFF.

The gene calls are TRBV18 and TRBJ2-1; D possibly uses TRBD1 or TRBD2 (7 bases each). The germline V gene has CDR1 KGHSH and CDR2 LQKENI. The germline V and J ends were trimmed by 1 base and 0 bases, with 19 bases remaining between them. The CDR3 length is 19 residues. The CDR3 nucleotides are TGTGCCAGCTCACCACGAGGGGGCGAGCGGGGCTACTCCTACAATGAGCAGTTCTTC. Its protein product is CASSPRGGERGYSYNEQFF.

The chain combines TRBV6-6 with TRBJ2-5, with D perhaps matching TRBD1 (5 bases). This CDR3 region has 15 residues. Germline V gene data show CDR1 as MNHNY and CDR2 as SVGAGI (reference sequence). V was trimmed by 2 bases and J by 4 bases, leaving 14 bases between them. Here the CDR3 reads CASSYTWGLGETQYF. The CDR3 bases are TGTGCCAGCAGTTACACATGGGGCCTGGGAGAGACCCAGTACTTC.

A few counts support this clonotype. J is TRBJ2-1 and V is TRBV2; D uncertain. The CDR3 spans 13 residues. Per germline, CDR1 SNHLY and CDR2 FYNNEI. Trimming pared 0 bases from V and 8 bases from J, leaving 8 bases between. CDR3 DNA: TGTGCCAGCAGTGAAGCAGGTGGGGATGAGCAGTTCTTC. Its translation: CASSEAGGDEQFF.

This chain connects TRBV2 to TRBJ2-6, with 8 bases fitting TRBD1. V was pared by 6 bases and J by 0 bases, with 7 bases of the junction left unmatched. Germline CDR1 and CDR2: SNHLY and FYNNEI. This CDR3 has 17 residues. CDR3: CASRLGQAGSGANVLTF. The CDR3 coding sequence is TGTGCCAGCAGGCTGGGACAGGCAGGCTCTGGGGCCAACGTCCTGACTTTC.

This chain connects TRBV5-4 to TRBJ2-7; 10 nucleotides agree with TRBD2. This CDR3 comprises 14 residues. Germline trimming cut 0 bases from V and 9 bases from J; bases unmatched to any gene: 6. In germline, CDR1 is SGHNT, CDR2 YYREEE (reference sequence). In DNA, the CDR3 is TGTGCCAGCAGCTTGGAGAGAAGCGGGAGGGCGCAGTACTTC. It is translated as CASSLERSGRAQYF.

The chain has TRBV25-1 and TRBJ2-1; tentative D call: TRBD2 (5 bases). Germline CDR1 is MGHDK and CDR2 is SYGVNS. Trimming left V 2 bases short and J 4 bases short, with 15 bases between. This CDR3 has 16 residues. CDR3 residues: CASSEDRGEAYNEQFF. CDR3 nucleotide sequence: TGTGCCAGCAGTGAAGACCGGGGAGAGGCGTACAATGAGCAGTTCTTC.

This chain uses TRBV7-2 with TRBJ1-5, with D unclear. V was shortened by 4 bases and J by 0 bases, with 13 bases between the two germline ends. The CDR3 consists of 16 residues. CDR1 is SGHTA, CDR2 FQGNSA, per germline. CDR3 nucleotide sequence: TGTGCCAGCAGCTCCTCGACGGTGTATAGCAATCAGCCCCAGCATTTT. Translation: CASSSSTVYSNQPQHF.

This clonotype came up once. V and J are TRBV28 and TRBJ2-7; 10 nucleotides align to TRBD1. CDR1 is MDHEN and CDR2 is SYDVKM in the germline V gene. This CDR3 region has 15 residues. Losses at the gene ends were 5 bases for V and 4 bases for J; bases not matched to a gene: 8. DNA for the CDR3: TGTGCCAGCAGTGGGCCCCGGGACAGGGGTTACGAGCAGTACTTC. It codes for CASSGPRDRGYEQYF.

This clonotype has just one count. The chain uses TRBV24-1 and TRBJ1-5, with 11 nucleotides matching TRBD1. The V gene end was trimmed by 8 bases and the J gene end by 6 bases; junction bases not matched to a gene: 2. There are 13 residues in the CDR3. Germline CDR1 and CDR2: KGHDR and SFDVKD. The CDR3 here is CATTGQGAQPQHF. The CDR3 DNA follows: TGTGCCACCACAGGACAGGGGGCTCAGCCCCAGCATTTT.

This clonotype was picked up one time. This sequence joins TRBV9 and TRBJ1-4; TRBD1 matches at 7 bases. The CDR3 is made up of 17 amino acids. V shed 2 bases, J shed 3 bases, and the junction held 10 bases outside the gene matches. The V gene's germline CDR1 is SGDLS and CDR2 YYNGEE. CDR3 region: CASSVNNGQGANEKLFF. The CDR3 nucleotides are TGTGCCAGCAGCGTCAATAACGGGCAGGGGGCTAATGAAAAACTGTTTTTT. Variable domain in full (rest from reference TRBV9 and TRBJ1-4): DSGVTQTPKHLITATGQRVTLRCSPRSGDLSVYWYQQSLDQGLQFLIQYYNGEERAKGNILERFSAQQFPDLHSELNLSSLELGDSALYFCASSVNNGQGANEKLFFGSGTQLSVL.

The rearrangement links TRBV6-1 to TRBJ2-1; TRBD2 aligns across 8 bases. The germline CDR1 and CDR2 sequences are MNHNS and SASEGT. The V gene end was trimmed by 3 bases and the J gene end by 8 bases; junction bases not matched to a gene: 6. The CDR3 totals 14 residues. CDR3 sequence: CASSDGGGRYEQFF. The CDR3 DNA reads TGTGCCAGCAGTGATGGCGGGGGGCGGTATGAGCAGTTCTTC.

This clonotype appeared once. The CDR3 DNA follows: TGCAGCGTTGTGGGGGACGGAGAGAATCAGCCCCAGCATTTT. Translation: CSVVGDGENQPQHF. The chain combines TRBV29-1 with TRBJ1-5; D may be TRBD1 (5 bases). The germline V gene has CDR1 SQVTM and CDR2 ANQGSEA. This CDR3 spans 14 amino acids. The germline V and J ends were trimmed by 4 bases and 4 bases, with 14 bases remaining between them.

The chain carries TRBV13 and TRBJ2-7; the D gene is possibly TRBD1 (6 bases). V was trimmed by 5 bases and J by 2 bases, leaving 13 bases between them. From germline, CDR1 is PRHDT and CDR2 FYEKMQ (reference sequence). This CDR3 is built from 14 residues. The CDR3 region is CASSSDRSPYEQYF. DNA for the CDR3: TGTGCCAGCAGCAGCGACAGGTCCCCCTACGAGCAGTACTTC. The full variable domain, rest sourced from reference TRBV13 and TRBJ2-7, is AAGVIQSPRHLIKEKRETATLKCYPIPRHDTVYWYQQGPGQDPQFLISFYEKMQSDKGSIPDRFSAQQFSDYHSELNMSSLELGDSALYFCASSSDRSPYEQYFGPGTRLTVT.

This chain connects TRBV28 to TRBJ2-7, with D possibly matching TRBD1 (6 bases). Germline V CDR1 and CDR2: MDHEN, SYDVKM. V was shortened by 4 bases and J by 3 bases, with 13 bases between the two germline ends. The CDR3 contains 14 residues. CDR3: CASSSTGWGYEQYF. DNA for the CDR3: TGTGCCAGCAGTTCAACAGGGTGGGGCTACGAGCAGTACTTC.

The chain couples TRBV11-2 to TRBJ1-2; TRBD1 is a possible D gene (5 bases). In germline, CDR1 is SGHAT, CDR2 FQNNGV. The CDR3 consists of 14 residues. V gave up 5 bases and J gave up 4 bases, with 14 bases separating them. In DNA form, the CDR3 reads TGTGCCAGCAGCCAAGGACACAGTATCTATGGCTACACCTTC. It is translated as CASSQGHSIYGYTF.

This clonotype appeared once. The rearrangement uses TRBV5-1 and TRBJ2-5; 7 bases align to TRBD1. The germline CDR1 and CDR2 sequences are SGHRS and YFSETQ. V shed 5 bases and J 0 bases; nucleotides not matched to a gene: 13. The CDR3 is 17 residues long. The CDR3 reads CASRPFKGQKYQETQYF. The CDR3 DNA is TGCGCCAGCAGACCGTTTAAGGGACAGAAGTACCAAGAGACCCAGTACTTC. The entire variable domain, with the rest obtained from reference TRBV5-1 and TRBJ2-5, is as follows: KAGVTQTPRYLIKTRGQQVTLSCSPISGHRSVSWYQQTPGQGLQFLFEYFSETQRNKGNFPGRFSGRQFSNSRSEMNVSTLELGDSALYLCASRPFKGQKYQETQYFGPGTRLLVL.

The V call is TRBV15, the J call TRBJ1-2, with a weak D call TRBD1 (6 bases). CDR1 is LNHNV, CDR2 YYDKDF, per germline (reference sequence). The CDR3 contains 17 residues. Trimming removed 1 base from V and 4 bases from J, with 19 bases in between. CDR3 loop: CATSRANPGHGLYGYTF. In nucleotides, the CDR3 is TGTGCCACCAGCAGAGCAAACCCGGGACATGGCCTCTATGGCTACACCTTC.